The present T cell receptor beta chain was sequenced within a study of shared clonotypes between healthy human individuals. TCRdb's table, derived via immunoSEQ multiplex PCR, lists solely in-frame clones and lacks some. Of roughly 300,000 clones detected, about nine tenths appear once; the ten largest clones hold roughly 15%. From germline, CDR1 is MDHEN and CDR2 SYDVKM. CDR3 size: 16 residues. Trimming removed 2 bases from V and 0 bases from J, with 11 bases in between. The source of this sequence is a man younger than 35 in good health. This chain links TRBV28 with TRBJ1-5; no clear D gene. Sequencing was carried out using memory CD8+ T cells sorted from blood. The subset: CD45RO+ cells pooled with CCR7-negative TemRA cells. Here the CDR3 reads CASSLNSPYSNQPQHF. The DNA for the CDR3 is TGTGCCAGCAGTTTAAACTCACCCTATAGCAATCAGCCCCAGCATTTT.